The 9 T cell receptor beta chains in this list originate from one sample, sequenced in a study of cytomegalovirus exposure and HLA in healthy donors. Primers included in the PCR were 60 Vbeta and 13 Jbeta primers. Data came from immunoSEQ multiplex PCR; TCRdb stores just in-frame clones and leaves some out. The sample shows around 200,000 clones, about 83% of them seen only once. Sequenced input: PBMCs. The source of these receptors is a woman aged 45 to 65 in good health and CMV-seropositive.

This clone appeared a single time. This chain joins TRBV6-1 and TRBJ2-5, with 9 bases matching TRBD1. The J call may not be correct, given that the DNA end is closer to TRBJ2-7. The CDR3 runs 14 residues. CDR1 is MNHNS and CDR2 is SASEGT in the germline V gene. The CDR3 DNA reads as TGTGCCAGCAGTGAATCGGGACAGGGCTACGAGCAGTACTTC. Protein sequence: CASSESGQGYEQYF.

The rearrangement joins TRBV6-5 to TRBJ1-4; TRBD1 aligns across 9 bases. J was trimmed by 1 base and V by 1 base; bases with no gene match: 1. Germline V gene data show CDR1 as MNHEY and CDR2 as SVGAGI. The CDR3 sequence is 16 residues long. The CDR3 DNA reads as TGTGCCAGCAGTTACTGGACAGGGGAAACTAATGAAAAACTGTTTTTT. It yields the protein CASSYWTGETNEKLFF.

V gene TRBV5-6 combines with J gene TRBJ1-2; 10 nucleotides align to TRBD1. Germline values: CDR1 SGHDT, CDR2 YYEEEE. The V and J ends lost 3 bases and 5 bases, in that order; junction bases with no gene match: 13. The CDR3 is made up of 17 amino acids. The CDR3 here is CASSSAILPGQGYGYTF. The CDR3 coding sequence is TGTGCCAGCAGCTCCGCTATACTTCCGGGACAGGGGTATGGCTACACCTTC. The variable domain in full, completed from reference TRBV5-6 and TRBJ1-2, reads DAGVTQSPTHLIKTRGQQVTLRCSPKSGHDTVSWYQQALGQGPQFIFQYYEEEERQRGNFPDRFSGHQFPNYSSELNVNALLLGDSALYLCASSSAILPGQGYGYTFGSGTRLTVV.

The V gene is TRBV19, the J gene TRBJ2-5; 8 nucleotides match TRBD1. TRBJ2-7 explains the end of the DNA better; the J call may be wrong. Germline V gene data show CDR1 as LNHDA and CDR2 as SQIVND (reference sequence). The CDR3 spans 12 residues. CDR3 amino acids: CASGQGTSEQYF. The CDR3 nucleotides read TGTGCCAGTGGACAGGGAACCTCCGAGCAGTACTTC.

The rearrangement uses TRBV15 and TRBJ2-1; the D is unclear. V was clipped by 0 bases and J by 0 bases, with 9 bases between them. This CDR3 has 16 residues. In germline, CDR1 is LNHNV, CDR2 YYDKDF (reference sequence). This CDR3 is CATSRDRRSSYNEQFF. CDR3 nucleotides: TGTGCCACCAGCAGAGATCGGCGGAGCTCCTACAATGAGCAGTTCTTC.

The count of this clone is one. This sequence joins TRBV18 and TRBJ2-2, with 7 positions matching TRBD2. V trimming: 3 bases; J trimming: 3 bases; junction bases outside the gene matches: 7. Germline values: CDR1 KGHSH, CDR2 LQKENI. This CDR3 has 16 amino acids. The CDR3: CASSPGRVSDTGELFF. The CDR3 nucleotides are TGTGCCAGCTCACCTGGGAGGGTTTCGGACACCGGGGAGCTGTTTTTT. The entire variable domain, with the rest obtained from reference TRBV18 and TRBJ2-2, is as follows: NAGVMQNPRHLVRRRGQEARLRCSPMKGHSHVYWYRQLPEEGLKFMVYLQKENIIDESGMPKERFSAEFPKEGPSILRIQQVVRGDSAAYFCASSPGRVSDTGELFFGEGSRLTVL.

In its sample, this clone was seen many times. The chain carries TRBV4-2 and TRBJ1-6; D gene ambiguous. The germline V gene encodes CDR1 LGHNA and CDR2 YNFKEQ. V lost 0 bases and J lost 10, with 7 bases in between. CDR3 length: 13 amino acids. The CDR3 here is CASSQDLSSPLHF. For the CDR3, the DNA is TGTGCCAGCAGCCAAGACCTTAGCTCACCCCTCCACTTT.

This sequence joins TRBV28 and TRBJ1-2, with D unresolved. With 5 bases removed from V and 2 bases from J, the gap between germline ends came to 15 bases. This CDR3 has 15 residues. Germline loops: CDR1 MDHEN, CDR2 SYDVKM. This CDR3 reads CASSVLIGENYGYTF. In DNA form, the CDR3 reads TGTGCCAGCAGTGTACTAATCGGGGAGAACTATGGCTACACCTTC.

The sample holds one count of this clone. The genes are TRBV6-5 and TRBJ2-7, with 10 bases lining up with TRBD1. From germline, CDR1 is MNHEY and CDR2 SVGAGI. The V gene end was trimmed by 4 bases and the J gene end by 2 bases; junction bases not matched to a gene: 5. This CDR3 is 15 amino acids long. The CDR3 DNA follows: TGTGCCAGCAGTTTTCGGACAGGGGGTCCCTACGAGCAGTACTTC. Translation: CASSFRTGGPYEQYF.